What follows describes a single T cell receptor (beta chain). Its target is unknown. These data come from a study of cytomegalovirus exposure and HLA in healthy donors. Study-wide results and caveats: The study carried out a later analysis of TCR beta sequences. It associated 15,000 to 20,000 of them with specific HLA alleles at a false discovery rate of 0.05.

Per the germline V gene, CDR1 is KGHSH and CDR2 is LQKENI. V was trimmed by 3 bases and J by 4 bases, leaving 19 bases between them. The CDR3 covers 16 residues. The PCR employed 60 Vbeta primers together with 13 Jbeta primers. Produced via immunoSEQ multiplex PCR; TCRdb's table is partial and in-frame only. In all, the sample yields approximately 210,000 clones. This sequence was found in a woman in her 30s in good health and CMV-seropositive. This chain uses TRBV18 with TRBJ2-7; D is undetermined. Sequenced input: PBMCs. CDR3 residues: CASSPNEPSPSYEQYF. The CDR3 nucleotides are TGTGCCAGCTCACCCAACGAACCCAGTCCGTCTTACGAGCAGTACTTC.